What follows are 2 T cell receptor beta chains derived from one specimen sequenced in a study of vaccination effects on CD4 cells after COVID-19. CD4+ T cell isolation took place after less than 13 days of culture. These receptors' antigens are unknown. Sequencing used immunoSEQ multiplex PCR; TCRdb keeps in-frame clones, though not all of them. This sample yields around 35,000 clones, of which 65% to 80% are seen a single time; less than 3.5% belongs to the top ten. Material: CD4+ T cells from PBMCs cultured without peptide, obtained before COVID-19 vaccination. All receptors come from a human donor who received a COVID-19 vaccine.

The chain links TRBV4-3 to TRBJ1-4; 11 bases are a match to TRBD1. The CDR3 spans 16 residues. Germline V gives CDR1 LGHNA, CDR2 YSLEER. J was trimmed by 8 bases and V by 0 bases; bases with no gene match: 5. In DNA form, the CDR3 reads TGCGCCAGCAGCCAAGATAGTTGGACAGGGGGCGAAAAACTGTTTTTT. This translates into CASSQDSWTGGEKLFF.

The genes are TRBV5-6 and TRBJ1-1, with TRBD1 as a possible D gene (5 bases). The CDR3 loop spans 14 amino acids. Trimming left V 4 bases short and J 1 base short, with 11 bases between. The germline CDR1 and CDR2 sequences are SGHDT and YYEEEE. As DNA, the CDR3 is TGTGCCAGCAGCCGGGGGATAGGGAACACTGAAGCTTTCTTT. Translated: CASSRGIGNTEAFF.